Listed below are T cell receptor beta chains from one sample, sequenced in a study of blood T cells in healthy people across ages. TCRdb ran MiXCR on the 5' RACE reads and lists one entry per CDR3 protein. The sample lists 750,000 to 950,000 distinct CDR3 sequences; approximately 24% were seen once. The data were also submitted as part of a second study, on T cells of mothers and their children.

The sequencing input was blood. All receptors derive from a boy aged 10-17 years in good health. CDR3s include the opening cysteine and the closing phenylalanine or tryptophan. The D gene is left open where the match is weak. Expanded clones get a size class; other rows say once, few or many, or leave the size out.

D gene,clone size,V gene,J gene,CDR3 DNA,CDR3 protein
TRBD2,once,TRBV3-1,TRBJ2-3,TGTGCCAGCAGCCAATCCCTTAGCGGGAGGGGCACAGATACGCAGTATTTT,CASSQSLSGRGTDTQYF
TRBD1,-,TRBV9,TRBJ2-2,TGTGCCAGCAGCGTATCCCCGGGACAGGCGAACACCGGGGAGCTGTTTTTT,CASSVSPGQANTGELFF
-,-,TRBV7-9,TRBJ1-1,TGTGCCAGCAGCTCACTGCTGGGACGGGGCCATGCTGAAGCTTTCTTT,CASSSLLGRGHAEAFF
TRBD2,few,TRBV7-3,TRBJ2-1,TGTGCCAGCAGCTCAGGTAGCGGGGGGGCGGTCAATGAGCAGTTCTTC,CASSSGSGGAVNEQFF
TRBD2,few,TRBV27,TRBJ2-5,TGTGCCACCAGGACTGGCGGGGGGTCCTTAGAGACCCAGTACTTC,CATRTGGGSLETQYF
-,-,TRBV2,TRBJ2-3,TGTGCCAGCAGTGAAAGGCCAGGGACGCTCACAGATACGCAGTATTTT,CASSERPGTLTDTQYF
-,-,TRBV29-1,TRBJ2-1,TGCAGTTATAAAAGACTGACCTACAATGAGCAGTTCTTC,CSYKRLTYNEQFF
-,-,TRBV27,TRBJ1-5,TGTGCCAGCAGTTTATCACAGGGTAGCAATCAGCCCCAGCATTTT,CASSLSQGSNQPQHF
TRBD1,few,TRBV7-3,TRBJ2-5,TGTGCCAGCAGTTTACAGGGGGCCATACAAGAGACCCAGTACTTC,CASSLQGAIQETQYF
-,-,TRBV7-6,TRBJ2-5,TGTGCCAGCAGCTTAGTCCACGCCGGAGGAGAGACCCAGTACTTC,CASSLVHAGGETQYF
-,-,TRBV9,TRBJ2-1,TGTGCCAGCAGCGTTGGAGGGAACAACAATGAGCAGTTCTTC,CASSVGGNNNEQFF
TRBD2,once,TRBV6-1,TRBJ2-1,TGTGCCAGCCGAGCGACTAGCGCCTACAATGAGCAGTTCTTC,CASRATSAYNEQFF
-,-,TRBV4-1,TRBJ1-2,TGCGCCAGCAGCCAAGAGGAAGGAATCAGCTATGGCTACACCTTC,CASSQEEGISYGYTF
TRBD1,-,TRBV20-1,TRBJ1-2,TGCAGTGCTAGCCCTAGGACAGGGTATGGCTACACCTTC,CSASPRTGYGYTF
TRBD1,-,TRBV6-5,TRBJ1-2,TGTGCCAGCAGTGGACAGGGACCTAACTATGGCTACACCTTC,CASSGQGPNYGYTF
TRBD2,-,TRBV2,TRBJ2-3,TGTGCCAGCAGTGATGGCGGGAGGTTTATAGATACGCAGTATTTT,CASSDGGRFIDTQYF
TRBD1,-,TRBV5-5,TRBJ1-4,TGTGCCAGCAGACCCGGACAGGGAGGGACTAATGAAAAACTGTTTTTT,CASRPGQGGTNEKLFF
-,-,TRBV12-3/TRBV12-4,TRBJ1-2,TGTGCCAGCACCTCCCGGCGGGGAAACTATGGCTACACCTTC,CASTSRRGNYGYTF
-,few,TRBV10-3,TRBJ2-3,TGTGCCGCCAGGGGGGCCGGCACAGATACGCAGTATTTT,CAARGAGTDTQYF
TRBD1,-,TRBV7-6,TRBJ2-5,TGTGCCAGCAGCCAGGCCCCGGGACAGGGAGGGGAGACCCAGTACTTC,CASSQAPGQGGETQYF
TRBD2,-,TRBV2,TRBJ2-1,TGTGCCAGCAGGACCGCGGGGGGCCCCTACAATGAGCAGTTCTTC,CASRTAGGPYNEQFF
TRBD1,-,TRBV5-1,TRBJ2-1,TGCGCCAGCAGCCAGACAGGGGGGGCCTACAATGAGCAGTTCTTC,CASSQTGGAYNEQFF
TRBD1,-,TRBV13,TRBJ1-1,TGTGCCAGCAGCGAACAGGGGAGTAGAACTGAAGCTTTCTTT,CASSEQGSRTEAFF
-,-,TRBV4-1,TRBJ2-2,TGCGCCAGCGGCCAAGTGGACAGGAACACCGGGGAGCTGTTTTTT,CASGQVDRNTGELFF
TRBD1,few,TRBV20-1,TRBJ2-7,TGCAGTGCTAAGACAGGGTTGTACGAGCAGTACTTC,CSAKTGLYEQYF
-,-,TRBV29-1,TRBJ2-5,TGCAGCGTCCGGGGACGTACCCAAGAGACCCAGTACTTC,CSVRGRTQETQYF
-,-,TRBV7-6,TRBJ1-1,TGTGCCAGCAGCCCTAGCGATGGGTTTGAAGCTTTCTTT,CASSPSDGFEAFF
-,few,TRBV29-1,TRBJ1-1,TGCAGCGTTGTACACCACATGAACACTGAAGCTTTCTTT,CSVVHHMNTEAFF
-,many,TRBV20-1,TRBJ2-7,TGCAGTGCTAGAAGCTCCTACGAGCAGTACTTC,CSARSSYEQYF
-,few,TRBV9,TRBJ2-7,TGTGCCAGCAGCGTAACGGGGAGTAAGCAGTACTTC,CASSVTGSKQYF
-,few,TRBV5-1,TRBJ2-7,TGCGCCAGCAGTGGGGGCGGGGGCTACGACGTTGGCGAGCAGTACTTC,CASSGGGGYDVGEQYF
-,-,TRBV7-9,TRBJ2-5,TGTGCCAGCAGCACCCCGTGGTTGGACCAAGAGACCCAGTACTTC,CASSTPWLDQETQYF